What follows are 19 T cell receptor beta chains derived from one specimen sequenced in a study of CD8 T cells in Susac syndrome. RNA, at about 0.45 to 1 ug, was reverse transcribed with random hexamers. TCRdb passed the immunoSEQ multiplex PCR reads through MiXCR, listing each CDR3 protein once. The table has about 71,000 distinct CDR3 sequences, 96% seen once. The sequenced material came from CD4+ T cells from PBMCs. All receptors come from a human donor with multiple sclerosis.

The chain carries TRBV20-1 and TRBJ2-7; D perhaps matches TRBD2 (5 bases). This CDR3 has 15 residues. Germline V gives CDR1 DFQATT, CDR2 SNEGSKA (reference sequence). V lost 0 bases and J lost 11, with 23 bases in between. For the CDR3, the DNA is TGCAGTGCTAGAGAAGTTAGAGGGCAACTGGGAGCGGAGTACTTC. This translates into CSAREVRGQLGAEYF.

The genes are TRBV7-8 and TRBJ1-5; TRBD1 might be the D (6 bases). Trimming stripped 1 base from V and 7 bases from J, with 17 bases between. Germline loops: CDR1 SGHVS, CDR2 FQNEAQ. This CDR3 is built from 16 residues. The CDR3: CASSLERIYRDQPQHF. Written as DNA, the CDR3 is TGTGCCAGCAGCTTAGAACGAATATACAGGGACCAGCCCCAGCATTTT.

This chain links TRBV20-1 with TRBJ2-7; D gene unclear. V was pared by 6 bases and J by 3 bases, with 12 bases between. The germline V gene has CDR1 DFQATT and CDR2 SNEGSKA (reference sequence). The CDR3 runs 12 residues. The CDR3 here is CSAQGRNYEQYF. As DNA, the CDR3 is TGCAGTGCCCAAGGTAGAAACTACGAGCAGTACTTC.

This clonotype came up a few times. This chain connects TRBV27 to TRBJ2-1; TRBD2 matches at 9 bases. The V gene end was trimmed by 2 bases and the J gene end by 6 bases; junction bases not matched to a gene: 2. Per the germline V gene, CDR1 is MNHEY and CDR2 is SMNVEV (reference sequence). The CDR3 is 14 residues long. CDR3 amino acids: CASSLRRGGNEQFF. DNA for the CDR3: TGTGCCAGCAGTTTACGGCGGGGGGGCAATGAGCAGTTCTTC.

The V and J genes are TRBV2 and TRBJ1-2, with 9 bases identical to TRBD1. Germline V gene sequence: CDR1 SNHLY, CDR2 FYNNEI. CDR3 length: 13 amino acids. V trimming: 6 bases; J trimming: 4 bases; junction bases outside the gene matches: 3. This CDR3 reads CASRGTGRYGYTF. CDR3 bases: TGTGCCAGCAGGGGGACAGGGCGCTATGGCTACACCTTC.

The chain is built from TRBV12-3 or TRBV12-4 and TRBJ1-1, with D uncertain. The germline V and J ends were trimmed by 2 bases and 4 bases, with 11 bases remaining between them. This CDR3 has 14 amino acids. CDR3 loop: CASSLSAFSTEAFF. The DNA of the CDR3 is TGTGCCAGCAGTTTATCCGCCTTTAGCACTGAAGCTTTCTTT.

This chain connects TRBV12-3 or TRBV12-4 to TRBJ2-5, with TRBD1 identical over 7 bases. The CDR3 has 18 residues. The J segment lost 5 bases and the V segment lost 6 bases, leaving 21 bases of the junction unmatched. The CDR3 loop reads CASRPRTGTSRSAETQYF. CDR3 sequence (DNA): TGTGCCAGCAGACCCAGGACAGGTACCTCCCGAAGTGCCGAGACCCAGTACTTC.

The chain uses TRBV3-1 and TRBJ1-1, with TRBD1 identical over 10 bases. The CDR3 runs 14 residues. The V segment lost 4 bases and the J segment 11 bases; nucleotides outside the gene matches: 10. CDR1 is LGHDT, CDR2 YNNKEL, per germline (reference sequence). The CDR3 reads CASSRTGGGWLAFF. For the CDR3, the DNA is TGTGCCAGCAGCCGGACAGGGGGGGGATGGTTGGCTTTCTTT.

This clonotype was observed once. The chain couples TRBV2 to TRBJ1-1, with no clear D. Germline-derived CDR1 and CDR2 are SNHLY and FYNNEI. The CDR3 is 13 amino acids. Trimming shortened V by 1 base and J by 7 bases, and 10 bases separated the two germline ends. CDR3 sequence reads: CASSEGWADEAFF. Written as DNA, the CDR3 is TGTGCCAGCAGTGAAGGATGGGCAGATGAAGCTTTCTTT.

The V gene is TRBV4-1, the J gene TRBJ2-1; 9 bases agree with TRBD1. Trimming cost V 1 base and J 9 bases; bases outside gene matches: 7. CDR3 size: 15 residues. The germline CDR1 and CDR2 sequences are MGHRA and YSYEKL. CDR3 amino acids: CASSQAYRGRSEQFF. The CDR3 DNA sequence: TGCGCCAGCAGCCAAGCGTACAGGGGGCGGAGTGAGCAGTTCTTC.

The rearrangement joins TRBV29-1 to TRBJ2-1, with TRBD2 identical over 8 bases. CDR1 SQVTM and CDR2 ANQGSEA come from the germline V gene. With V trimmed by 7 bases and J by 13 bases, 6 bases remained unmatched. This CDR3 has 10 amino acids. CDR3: CSAHSGEQFF. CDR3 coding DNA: TGCAGCGCACATAGCGGGGAACAGTTCTTC.

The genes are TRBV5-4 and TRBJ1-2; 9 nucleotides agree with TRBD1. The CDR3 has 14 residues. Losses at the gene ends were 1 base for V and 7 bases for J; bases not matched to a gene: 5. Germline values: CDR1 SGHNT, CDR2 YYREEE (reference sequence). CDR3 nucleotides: TGTGCCAGCAGCTTGAAGACAGGGGGAGGTGGCTACACCTTC. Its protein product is CASSLKTGGGGYTF.

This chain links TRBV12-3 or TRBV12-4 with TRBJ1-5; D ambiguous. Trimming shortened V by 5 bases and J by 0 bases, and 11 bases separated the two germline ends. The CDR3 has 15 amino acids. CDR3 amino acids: CASSPNRLSNQPQHF. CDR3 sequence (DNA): TGTGCCAGCAGTCCGAACAGACTTAGCAATCAGCCCCAGCATTTT.

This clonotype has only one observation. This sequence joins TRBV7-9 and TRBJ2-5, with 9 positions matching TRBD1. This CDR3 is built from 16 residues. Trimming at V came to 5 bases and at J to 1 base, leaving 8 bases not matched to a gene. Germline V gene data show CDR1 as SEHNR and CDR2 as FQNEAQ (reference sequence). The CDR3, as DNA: TGTGCCAGCAGCCACAGCGGGACAGGGCCCCAAGAGACCCAGTACTTC. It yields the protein CASSHSGTGPQETQYF.

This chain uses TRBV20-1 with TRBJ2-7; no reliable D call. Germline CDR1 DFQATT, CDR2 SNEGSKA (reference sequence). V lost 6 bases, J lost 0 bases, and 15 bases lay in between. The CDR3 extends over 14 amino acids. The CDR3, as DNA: TGCAGTGCCCAAGGGCCTAATTTCTCCTACGAGCAGTACTTC. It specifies CSAQGPNFSYEQYF.

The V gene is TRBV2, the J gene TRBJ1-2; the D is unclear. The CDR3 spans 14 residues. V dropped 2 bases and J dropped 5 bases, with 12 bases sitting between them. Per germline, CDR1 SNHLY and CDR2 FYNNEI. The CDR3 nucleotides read TGTGCCAGCAGTGAACTATCGGCGGGGTATGGCTACACCTTC. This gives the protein CASSELSAGYGYTF.

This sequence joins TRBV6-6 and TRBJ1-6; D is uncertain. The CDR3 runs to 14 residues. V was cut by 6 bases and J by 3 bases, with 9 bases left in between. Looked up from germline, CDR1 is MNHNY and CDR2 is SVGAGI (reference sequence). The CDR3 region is CASSSEGYNSPLHF. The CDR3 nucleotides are TGTGCCAGCAGCTCCGAAGGCTATAATTCACCCCTCCACTTT.

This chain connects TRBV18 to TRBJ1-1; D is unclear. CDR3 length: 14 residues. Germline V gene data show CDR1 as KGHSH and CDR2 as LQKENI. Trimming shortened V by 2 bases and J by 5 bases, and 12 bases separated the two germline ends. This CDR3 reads CASSPGLGLTEAFF. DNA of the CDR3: TGTGCCAGCTCACCAGGTCTGGGTCTTACTGAAGCTTTCTTT. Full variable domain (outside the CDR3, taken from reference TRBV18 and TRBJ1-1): NAGVMQNPRHLVRRRGQEARLRCSPMKGHSHVYWYRQLPEEGLKFMVYLQKENIIDESGMPKERFSAEFPKEGPSILRIQQVVRGDSAAYFCASSPGLGLTEAFFGQGTRLTVV.

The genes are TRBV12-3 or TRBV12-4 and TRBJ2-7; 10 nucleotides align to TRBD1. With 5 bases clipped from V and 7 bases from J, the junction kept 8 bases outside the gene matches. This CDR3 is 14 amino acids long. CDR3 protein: CASSPRQGAGEQYF. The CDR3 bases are TGTGCCAGCAGTCCCCGACAGGGGGCGGGGGAGCAGTACTTC.